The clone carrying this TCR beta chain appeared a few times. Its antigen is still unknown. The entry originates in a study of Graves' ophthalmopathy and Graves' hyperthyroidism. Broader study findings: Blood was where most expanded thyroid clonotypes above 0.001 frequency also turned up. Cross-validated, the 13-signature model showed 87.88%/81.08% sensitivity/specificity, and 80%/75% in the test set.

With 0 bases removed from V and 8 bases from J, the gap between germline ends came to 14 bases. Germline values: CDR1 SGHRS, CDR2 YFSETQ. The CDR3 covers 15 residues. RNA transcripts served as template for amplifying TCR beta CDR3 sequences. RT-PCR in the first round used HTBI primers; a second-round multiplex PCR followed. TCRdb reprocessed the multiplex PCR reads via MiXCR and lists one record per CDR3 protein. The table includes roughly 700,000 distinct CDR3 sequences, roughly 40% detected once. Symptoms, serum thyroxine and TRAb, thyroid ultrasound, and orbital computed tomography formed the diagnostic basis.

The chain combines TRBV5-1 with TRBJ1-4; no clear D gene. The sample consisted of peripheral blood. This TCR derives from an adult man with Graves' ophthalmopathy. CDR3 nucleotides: TGCGCCAGCAGCTTGGCCGGGGAGGGTTACGAAAAACTGTTTTTT. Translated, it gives CASSLAGEGYEKLFF.